Shown below are 14 T cell receptor beta chains from a single sample sequenced in a study of blood T cell repertoires in COVID-19. Profiling relied on immunoSEQ multiplex PCR, and the TCRdb table lists in-frame clones only, not all of them. The table records 150,000 to 200,000 clones, roughly 93% of them present only once. The sample comprised peripheral blood. The receptors were sampled from a woman aged 60-75 years with COVID-19, enrolled during active disease.

V gene TRBV9 combines with J gene TRBJ2-1; D is unclear. Between the trimmed V and J ends, which lost 1 base and 3 bases, there was a span of 8 bases. This CDR3 region has 14 residues. CDR1 and CDR2 (germline): SGDLS, YYNGEE. The CDR3 sequence is CASSVQEFYNEQFF. The CDR3 DNA reads as TGTGCCAGCAGCGTACAAGAGTTCTACAATGAGCAGTTCTTC.

The chain links TRBV7-9 to TRBJ2-1; TRBD2 matches 7 bases. V lost 2 bases and J lost 6; bases outside the gene matches: 7. There are 15 residues in the CDR3. In germline, CDR1 is SEHNR, CDR2 FQNEAQ (reference sequence). Here the CDR3 DNA reads TGTGCCAGCAGCTTATACATCGGGGGGTTCAATGAGCAGTTCTTC. This gives the protein CASSLYIGGFNEQFF.

The count of this clone is one. The chain is built from TRBV7-3 and TRBJ2-1; D possibly corresponds to TRBD2 (6 bases). Germline V gene lookup returns CDR1 SGHTA and CDR2 FQGTGA. This CDR3 is built from 15 residues. Trimming shortened V by 5 bases and J by 8 bases, and 19 bases separated the two germline ends. The CDR3 region is CASSPAGRKGDEQFF. DNA for the CDR3: TGTGCCAGCAGCCCCGCAGGGAGGAAAGGGGATGAGCAGTTCTTC.

The rearrangement links TRBV19 to TRBJ1-5; a possible D gene is TRBD1 (5 bases). The ends were cut back, 6 bases at V and 2 bases at J, with 14 bases in the middle. This CDR3 has 15 residues. Germline CDR1 LNHDA, CDR2 SQIVND (reference sequence). The CDR3 region is CASRTAGTGNQPQHF. The DNA of the CDR3 is TGTGCCAGTAGGACTGCGGGGACCGGCAATCAGCCCCAGCATTTT.

The V and J genes are TRBV19 and TRBJ1-6; D not certain. This CDR3 comprises 14 residues. The germline V gene has CDR1 LNHDA and CDR2 SQIVND (reference sequence). V gave up 3 bases and J gave up 5 bases, with 8 bases separating them. As DNA, the CDR3 is TGTGCCAGTAGTATCACGGCGGATAATTCACCCCTCCACTTT. Encoded protein: CASSITADNSPLHF.

The chain carries TRBV4-3 and TRBJ1-2; no clear D. Germline loops: CDR1 LGHNA, CDR2 YSLEER. The V and J ends lost 0 bases and 2 bases respectively, with 10 bases between them. The CDR3 has 15 amino acids. CDR3 sequence reads: CASSQDGMENYGYTF. CDR3 nucleotide sequence: TGCGCCAGCAGCCAAGATGGTATGGAGAACTATGGCTACACCTTC.

The chain links TRBV11-3 to TRBJ1-1, with D possibly TRBD1 on 6 matching bases. From germline, CDR1 is SGHNT and CDR2 YENEEA. The CDR3 runs 14 residues. V lost 5 bases to trimming and J lost 2 bases, with 12 bases between them. CDR3 protein: CASSEGGVNTEAFF. In DNA, the CDR3 is TGTGCCAGCAGCGAAGGGGGTGTTAACACTGAAGCTTTCTTT.

The rearrangement links TRBV7-3 to TRBJ2-3; D gene unclear. The germline gives CDR1 SGHTA, CDR2 FQGTGA. Between the trimmed V and J ends, which lost 4 bases and 2 bases, there was a span of 10 bases. This CDR3 is 14 amino acids long. The CDR3 is CASSSAMVTDTQYF. The CDR3 nucleotides are TGTGCCAGCAGCTCCGCGATGGTCACAGATACGCAGTATTTT.

Details on this clone: Additional DNA sequences in this sample encode the identical CDR3. The V gene is TRBV6-5, the J gene TRBJ1-6; 10 nucleotides match TRBD1. CDR3 length: 14 amino acids. Germline CDR1 MNHEY, CDR2 SVGAGI. J was trimmed by 7 bases and V by 6 bases; bases with no gene match: 3. DNA for the CDR3: TGTGCCAGCAGCCGGGACAGGGGAAATTCACCCCTCCACTTT. Amino acids: CASSRDRGNSPLHF.

This clone came up once. In nucleotides, the CDR3 is TGTGCCAGTGCTGACAACTCTGGAAACACCATATATTTT. Translation gives CASADNSGNTIYF. The chain carries TRBV19 and TRBJ1-3; no definite D call. Trimming removed 8 bases at V and 0 bases at J, with 8 bases between. Germline loops: CDR1 LNHDA, CDR2 SQIVND (reference sequence). This CDR3 is built from 13 residues.

J is TRBJ1-2 and V is TRBV10-3, with D maybe TRBD1 (5 bases). Germline CDR1 is ENHRY and CDR2 is SYGVKD. Trimming left V 11 bases short and J 8 bases short, with 21 bases between. This CDR3 is built from 13 residues. Written as DNA, the CDR3 is TGTGCCCTCAAGGGAGGGACCCAAGACGGCTACACCTTC. As protein: CALKGGTQDGYTF.

The CDR3 region has the DNA TGTGCCAGCAGTCCGCGGGGGGGGGAAGAGACCCAGTACTTC. Translated: CASSPRGGEETQYF. The J gene is TRBJ2-5, the V gene TRBV27; 9 bases agree with TRBD2. Losses at the gene ends were 5 bases for V and 3 bases for J; bases not matched to a gene: 4. The CDR3 consists of 14 residues. Germline V gives CDR1 MNHEY, CDR2 SMNVEV (reference sequence).

The rearrangement uses TRBV6-6 and TRBJ1-2; 11 bases map to TRBD1. There are 20 residues in the CDR3. Germline CDR1 MNHNY, CDR2 SVGAGI (reference sequence). J was trimmed by 2 bases and V by 6 bases; bases with no gene match: 20. The chain's CDR3 is CASSEGGVRTGGWGNYGYTF. CDR3 bases: TGTGCCAGCAGCGAGGGTGGAGTTCGGACAGGGGGCTGGGGAAACTATGGCTACACCTTC.

The rearrangement uses TRBV10-3 and TRBJ2-7; 9 bases align to TRBD1. CDR1 and CDR2 from the germline V gene are ENHRY and SYGVKD. This CDR3 has 15 amino acids. With 6 bases clipped from V and 1 base from J, the junction kept 7 bases outside the gene matches. As DNA, the CDR3 is TGTGCCATCAGGTCTCCCGGGACAGGGTCCTACGAGCAGTACTTC. Translated: CAIRSPGTGSYEQYF.